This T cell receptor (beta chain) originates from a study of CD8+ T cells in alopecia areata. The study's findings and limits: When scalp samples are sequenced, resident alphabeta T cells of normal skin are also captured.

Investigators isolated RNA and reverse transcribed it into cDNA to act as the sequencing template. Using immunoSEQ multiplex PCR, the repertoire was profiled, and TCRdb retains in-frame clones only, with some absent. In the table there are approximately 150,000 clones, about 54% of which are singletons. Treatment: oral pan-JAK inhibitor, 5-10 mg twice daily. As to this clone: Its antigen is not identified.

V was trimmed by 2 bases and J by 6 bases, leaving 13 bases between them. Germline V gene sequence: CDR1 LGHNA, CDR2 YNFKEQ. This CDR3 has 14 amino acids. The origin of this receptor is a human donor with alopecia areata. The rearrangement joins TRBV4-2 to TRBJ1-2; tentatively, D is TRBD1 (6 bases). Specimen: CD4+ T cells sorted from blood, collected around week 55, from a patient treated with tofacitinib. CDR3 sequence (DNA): TGTGCCAGCAGCCAAAAACAGGGTTACCATGGCTACACCTTC. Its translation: CASSQKQGYHGYTF.